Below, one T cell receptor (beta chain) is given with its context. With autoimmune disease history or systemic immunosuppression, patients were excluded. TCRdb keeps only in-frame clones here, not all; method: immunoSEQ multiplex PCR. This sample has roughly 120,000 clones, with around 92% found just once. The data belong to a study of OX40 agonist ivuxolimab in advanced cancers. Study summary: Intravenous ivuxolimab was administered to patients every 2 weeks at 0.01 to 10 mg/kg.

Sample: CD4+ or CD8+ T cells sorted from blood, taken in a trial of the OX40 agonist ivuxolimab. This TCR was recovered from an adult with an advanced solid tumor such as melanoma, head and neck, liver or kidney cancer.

This CDR3 reads CASSQEGDTQYF. As DNA, the CDR3 is TGTGCCAGCAGCCAAGAAGGAGATACGCAGTATTTT. V is TRBV14 and J is TRBJ2-3, with D unresolved. The CDR3 extends over 12 amino acids. Germline CDR1 reads SGHDN; CDR2 reads FVKESK. V was cut by 0 bases and J by 5 bases, with 3 bases left in between.